The 17 T cell receptor beta chains in this list originate from one sample, sequenced in a study of blood T cell repertoires in COVID-19 (dated by TCRdb to the early 2020s). The library was generated by the immunoSEQ multiplex PCR assay. Entries here come from immuneACCESS through TCRdb and include only in-frame sequences with V and J called. Some clones fail to appear in such tables; in the studies checked, an unresolved V gene covers under half of the shortfall, and the cause of the remainder is unknown. The sample contains roughly 73,000 clones, approximately 78% of them found a single time. 15% to 19% of the sample lies in the top ten. The sequencing sample was made of peripheral blood. The receptors were gathered from a human donor in a cohort sampled during active COVID-19.

Here the CDR3 reads CASSSTSGRAVEQFF. The CDR3 nucleotides are TGTGCCAGCTCATCCACTAGCGGGAGGGCCGTTGAGCAGTTCTTC. The chain couples TRBV18 to TRBJ2-1, with 13 nucleotides matching TRBD2. This CDR3 comprises 15 residues. Germline V gives CDR1 KGHSH, CDR2 LQKENI. The V segment lost 5 bases and the J segment 9 bases; nucleotides outside the gene matches: 7.

V usage is TRBV25-1 and J usage is TRBJ2-7; 11 bases align to TRBD2. CDR1 and CDR2 from the germline V gene are MGHDK and SYGVNS. This CDR3 is built from 14 residues. J gave up 2 bases and V 7 bases, and 4 bases lay outside the gene matches. This chain's CDR3 is CASTSSGRAYEQYF. In nucleotides, the CDR3 is TGTGCCAGCACCAGTAGCGGGAGGGCCTACGAGCAGTACTTC.

V usage is TRBV30 and J usage is TRBJ2-5, with 8 bases aligning to TRBD2. Germline trimming cut 5 bases from V and 4 bases from J; bases unmatched to any gene: 6. This CDR3 comprises 13 residues. The germline V gene encodes CDR1 GTSNPN and CDR2 SVGIG (reference sequence). CDR3 bases: TGTGCCTGGGATAGCGGGAATCTAGAGACCCAGTACTTC. This sequence encodes CAWDSGNLETQYF.

V usage is TRBV11-2 and J usage is TRBJ2-7; possibly TRBD2 for D (5 bases). The germline V gene has CDR1 SGHAT and CDR2 FQNNGV. This CDR3 comprises 15 residues. V was pared by 3 bases and J by 7 bases, with 19 bases between. CDR3 region: CASSFDLAGLQEQYF. Written as DNA, the CDR3 is TGTGCCAGCAGCTTCGATCTTGCAGGACTCCAAGAGCAGTACTTC.

The rearrangement uses TRBV30 and TRBJ2-1; D uncertain. CDR1 is GTSNPN, CDR2 SVGIG, per germline (reference sequence). Trimming took off 0 bases at V and 8 bases at J, with 14 bases between the two ends. The CDR3 covers 14 residues. The CDR3 DNA follows: TGTGCCTGGAGTGTTGGTTCACAGAGTTATGAGCAGTTCTTC. This sequence encodes CAWSVGSQSYEQFF.

The CDR3 loop reads CASILSGSGNTIYF. In DNA, the CDR3 is TGTGCCAGCATTCTCAGTGGCTCTGGAAACACCATATATTTT. V usage is TRBV28 and J usage is TRBJ1-3; D is uncertain. Germline assignment: CDR1 MDHEN and CDR2 SYDVKM. V was clipped by 7 bases and J by 0 bases, with 10 bases between them. The CDR3 contains 14 residues. Looking up the rest from reference TRBV28 and TRBJ1-3 gives the full variable domain: DVKVTQSSRYLVKRTGEKVFLECVQDMDHENMFWYRQDPGLGLRLIYFSYDVKMKEKGDIPEGYSVSREKKERFSLILESASTNQTSMYLCASILSGSGNTIYFGEGSWLTVV.

The chain joins TRBV19 to TRBJ2-4, with 7 bases fitting TRBD1. Losses at the gene ends were 5 bases for V and 0 bases for J; bases not matched to a gene: 7. CDR1 is LNHDA and CDR2 is SQIVND in the germline V gene (reference sequence). The CDR3 extends over 16 amino acids. CDR3 bases: TGTGCCAGTAGTGGAGACAGGGACCTAGCCAAAAACATTCAGTACTTC. Its protein product is CASSGDRDLAKNIQYF.

The chain uses TRBV28 and TRBJ2-1; TRBD2 is a possible D gene (6 bases). V lost 7 bases and J 3 bases, leaving 13 bases between the germline ends. The germline CDR1 and CDR2 sequences are MDHEN and SYDVKM. There are 14 residues in the CDR3. Here the CDR3 DNA reads TGTGCCAGCAAAGCGGGTCTAAACTACAATGAGCAGTTCTTC. It specifies CASKAGLNYNEQFF. Filled out from reference TRBV28 and TRBJ2-1, the complete variable domain reads DVKVTQSSRYLVKRTGEKVFLECVQDMDHENMFWYRQDPGLGLRLIYFSYDVKMKEKGDIPEGYSVSREKKERFSLILESASTNQTSMYLCASKAGLNYNEQFFGPGTRLTVL.

In its sample, this clone was seen once. This chain joins TRBV10-3 and TRBJ2-7; 11 nucleotides agree with TRBD2. V shed 0 bases, J shed 6 bases, and the junction held 4 bases outside the gene matches. The CDR3 length is 15 residues. Germline V gives CDR1 ENHRY, CDR2 SYGVKD. CDR3 sequence: CAISESTSGSGEQYF. CDR3 bases: TGTGCCATCAGTGAGTCAACTAGCGGGAGCGGCGAGCAGTACTTC.

The chain employs TRBV2 and TRBJ2-1; the match to TRBD1 covers 11 bases. CDR3 length: 14 amino acids. The V gene end was trimmed by 4 bases and the J gene end by 6 bases; junction bases not matched to a gene: 2. CDR1 and CDR2 from the germline V gene are SNHLY and FYNNEI. The CDR3 DNA is TGTGCCAGCAGTGTTGGGACAGGGGGCAATGAGCAGTTCTTC. It yields the protein CASSVGTGGNEQFF.

This clone turned up a few times. The V gene is TRBV15, the J gene TRBJ2-7, with D possibly matching TRBD2 (6 bases). The V end was cut by 0 bases, the J end by 0 bases, with 9 bases between. The CDR3 covers 15 residues. Per the germline V gene, CDR1 is LNHNV and CDR2 is YYDKDF (reference sequence). The DNA of the CDR3 is TGTGCCACCAGCAGAGATTGGGGGGACTCCTACGAGCAGTACTTC. This sequence encodes CATSRDWGDSYEQYF.

The chain joins TRBV7-2 to TRBJ2-7; TRBD2 aligns across 8 bases. CDR1 and CDR2 (germline): SGHTA, FQGNSA. Germline trimming cut 5 bases from V and 0 bases from J; bases unmatched to any gene: 6. The CDR3 contains 15 residues. The CDR3 loop reads CASSPTSASSYEQYF. In nucleotides, the CDR3 is TGTGCCAGCAGCCCGACTAGCGCGTCCTCCTACGAGCAGTACTTC.

This clone was picked up a small number of times. The CDR3 coding sequence is TGTGCCAGCAGTTCAAGTCGGACAGGGGGCCTCACTGAAGCTTTCTTT. As protein: CASSSSRTGGLTEAFF. The chain has TRBV6-5 and TRBJ1-1, with 11 bases lining up with TRBD1. The ends lost 4 bases at V and 4 bases at J; junction bases unmatched: 8. The CDR3 sequence is 16 residues long. Germline values: CDR1 MNHEY, CDR2 SVGAGI.

CDR3: CASSLTGDYEQYF. The CDR3 region has the DNA TGTGCCAGCAGTTTAACAGGGGACTACGAGCAGTACTTC. The rearrangement uses TRBV6-5 and TRBJ2-7; TRBD1 matches at 7 bases. Germline V gene data show CDR1 as MNHEY and CDR2 as SVGAGI. This CDR3 is built from 13 residues. With V trimmed by 4 bases and J by 3 bases, 3 bases remained unmatched.

This sequence joins TRBV5-1 and TRBJ2-1; TRBD2 matches at 8 bases. Per germline, CDR1 SGHRS and CDR2 YFSETQ. The V segment lost 7 bases and the J segment 4 bases; nucleotides outside the gene matches: 10. The CDR3 sequence is 15 residues long. The CDR3 DNA follows: TGCGCCAGCTCGTCCTCGAGCGGGAGATACAATGAGCAGTTCTTC. This translates into CASSSSSGRYNEQFF.

This clone was observed a handful of times. The chain combines TRBV6-2 or TRBV6-3 with TRBJ2-4, with D perhaps matching TRBD2 (7 bases). The CDR3 covers 17 residues. Germline values: CDR1 MNHEY, CDR2 SVGEGT. The germline V and J ends were trimmed by 3 bases and 1 base, with 16 bases remaining between them. In DNA, the CDR3 is TGTGCCAGCAGTTATCGACACGGGGGGCCTGCCAAAAACATTCAGTACTTC. Its translation: CASSYRHGGPAKNIQYF.

This sequence joins TRBV6-5 and TRBJ2-7; 11 bases align to TRBD2. The CDR3 totals 15 residues. V trimming: 4 bases; J trimming: 0 bases; junction bases outside the gene matches: 2. The germline CDR1 and CDR2 sequences are MNHEY and SVGAGI. The DNA for the CDR3 is TGTGCCAGCAGTTTGGGGACTAGCGGCTCCTACGAGCAGTACTTC. It is translated as CASSLGTSGSYEQYF.